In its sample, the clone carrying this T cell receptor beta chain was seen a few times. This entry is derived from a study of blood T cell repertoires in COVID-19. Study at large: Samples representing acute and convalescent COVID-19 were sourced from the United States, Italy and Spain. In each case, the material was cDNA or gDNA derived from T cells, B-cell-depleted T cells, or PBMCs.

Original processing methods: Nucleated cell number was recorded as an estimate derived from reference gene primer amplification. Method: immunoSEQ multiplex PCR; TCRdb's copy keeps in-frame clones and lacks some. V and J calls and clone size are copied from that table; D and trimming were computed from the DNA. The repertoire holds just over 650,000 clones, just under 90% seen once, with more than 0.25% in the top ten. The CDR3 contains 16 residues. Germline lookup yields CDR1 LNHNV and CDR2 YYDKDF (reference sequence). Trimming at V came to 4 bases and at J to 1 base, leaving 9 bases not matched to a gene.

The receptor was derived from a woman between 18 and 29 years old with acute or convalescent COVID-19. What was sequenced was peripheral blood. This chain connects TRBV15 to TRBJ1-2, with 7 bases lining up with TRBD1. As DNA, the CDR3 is TGTGCCACCAGCACAAACCGGGACAGCGGTAACTATGGCTACACCTTC. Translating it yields CATSTNRDSGNYGYTF.